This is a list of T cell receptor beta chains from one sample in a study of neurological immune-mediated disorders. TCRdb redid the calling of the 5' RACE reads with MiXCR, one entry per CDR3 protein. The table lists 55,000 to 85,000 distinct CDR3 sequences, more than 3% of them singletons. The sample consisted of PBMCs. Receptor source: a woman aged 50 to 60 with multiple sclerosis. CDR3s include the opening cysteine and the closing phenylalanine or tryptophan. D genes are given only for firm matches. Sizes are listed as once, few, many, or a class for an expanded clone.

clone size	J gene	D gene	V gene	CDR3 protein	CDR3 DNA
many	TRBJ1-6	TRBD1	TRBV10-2	CASSDRGMNSPLHF	TGCGCCAGCAGTGACAGGGGGATGAATTCACCCCTCCACTTT
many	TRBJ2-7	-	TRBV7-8	CASSTIYEQYF	TGTGCCAGCAGCACCATCTACGAGCAGTACTTC
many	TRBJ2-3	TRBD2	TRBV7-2	CASRSGGAADTQYF	TGTGCCAGCAGGTCCGGGGGGGCTGCAGATACGCAGTATTTT
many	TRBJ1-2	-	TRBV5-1	CASSPITGSDGYTF	TGCGCCAGCAGCCCCATCACAGGGTCGGATGGCTACACCTTC
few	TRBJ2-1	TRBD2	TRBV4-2	CASSQGWAGRTRIRLNEQFF	TGTGCCAGCAGCCAAGGTTGGGCAGGAAGGACTAGGATCCGGCTCAATGAGCAGTTCTTC
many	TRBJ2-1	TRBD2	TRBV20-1	CSAGRTLAGVGNEQFF	TGCAGTGCCGGGAGGACTCTAGCGGGAGTCGGCAATGAGCAGTTCTTC
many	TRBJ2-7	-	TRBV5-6	CASSTGASYEQYF	TGTGCCAGCAGCACCGGAGCCTCCTACGAGCAGTACTTC
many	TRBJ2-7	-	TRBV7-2	CASSLGMGVQGYEQYF	TGTGCCAGCAGCTTAGGGATGGGAGTCCAGGGGTACGAGCAGTACTTC
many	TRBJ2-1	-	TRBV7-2	CASSSGPTTTNEQFF	TGTGCCAGCAGCTCCGGGCCCACGACAACCAATGAGCAGTTCTTC
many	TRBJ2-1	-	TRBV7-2	CASSSGVKQFF	TGTGCCAGCAGCTCAGGGGTTAAGCAGTTCTTC
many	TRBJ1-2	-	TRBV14	CASSQVMGSGSYGYTF	TGTGCCAGCAGCCAAGTGATGGGGTCGGGAAGCTATGGCTACACCTTC
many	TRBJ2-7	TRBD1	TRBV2	CASSEPGQVMVKQYF	TGTGCCAGCAGTGAACCGGGACAGGTGATGGTGAAGCAGTACTTC
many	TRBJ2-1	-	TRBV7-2	CASSLASWNEQFF	TGTGCCAGCAGCTTAGCGTCCTGGAATGAGCAGTTCTTC
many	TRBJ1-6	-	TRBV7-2	CASSLVDGGISPLHF	TGTGCCAGCAGCCTAGTCGACGGGGGGATTTCACCCCTCCACTTT
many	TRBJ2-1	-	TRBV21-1	CASSKDNARGPNKYNEQFF	TGTGCCAGCAGCAAAGATAACGCGCGGGGGCCGAATAAATACAATGAGCAGTTCTTC
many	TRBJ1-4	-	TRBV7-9	CASSFPAGATNEKLFF	TGTGCCAGCAGCTTTCCCGCGGGGGCTACTAATGAAAAACTGTTTTTT